This TCR beta chain was sequenced in a study of T-cell memory formation after mild COVID-19. TCRdb re-analysed the 5' RACE reads in MiXCR, keeping a single row per CDR3 protein. The table includes more than 80,000 distinct CDR3 sequences, roughly an eighth detected once. This clonotype turned up a few times. Trimming shortened V by 6 bases and J by 0 bases, and 17 bases separated the two germline ends. The V gene's germline CDR1 is LNHDA and CDR2 SQIVND (reference sequence). The CDR3 is made up of 16 amino acids. Sequences were obtained from PBMCs or a T cell subset sorted from them (not recorded which). This clonotype was obtained from an adult woman who had mild COVID-19 (a few samples of this study predate the infection). Cell type and time point are not known. This sequence joins TRBV19 and TRBJ1-1, with D possibly TRBD1 on 6 matching bases. The CDR3 reads CASSWGLGAMNTEAFF. The CDR3 DNA reads as TGTGCCAGTAGCTGGGGGTTGGGGGCAATGAACACTGAAGCTTTCTTT.